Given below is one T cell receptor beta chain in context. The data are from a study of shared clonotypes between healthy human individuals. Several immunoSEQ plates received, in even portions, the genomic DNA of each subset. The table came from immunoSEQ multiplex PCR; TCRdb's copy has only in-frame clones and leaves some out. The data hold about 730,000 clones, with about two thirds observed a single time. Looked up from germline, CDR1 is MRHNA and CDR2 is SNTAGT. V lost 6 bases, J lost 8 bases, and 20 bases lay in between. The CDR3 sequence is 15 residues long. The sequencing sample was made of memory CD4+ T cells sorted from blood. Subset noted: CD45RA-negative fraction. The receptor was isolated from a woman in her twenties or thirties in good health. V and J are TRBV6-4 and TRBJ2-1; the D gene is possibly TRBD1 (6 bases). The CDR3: CASSPGRTERDEQFF. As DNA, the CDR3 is TGTGCCAGCAGCCCGGGCCGGACAGAAAGGGATGAGCAGTTCTTC.